The next 5 T cell receptor beta chains were all read from a single sample in a study of blood T cell repertoires in COVID-19. Libraries were prepared by immunoSEQ multiplex PCR; TCRdb keeps only in-frame clonotypes and omits some of them. The table lists some 120,000 clones, about 88% of them singletons, with about 3.5% in the top ten. The source material was peripheral blood. The receptors here all came from a man aged 50-59 years with active COVID-19.

This sequence joins TRBV5-4 and TRBJ1-6; D might be TRBD1 (5 bases). Trimming took 0 bases from V and 7 from J, leaving 14 bases between them. CDR1 is SGHNT, CDR2 YYREEE, per germline (reference sequence). The CDR3 covers 16 residues. The CDR3 loop reads CASSLGSQGGNSPLHF. As DNA, the CDR3 is TGTGCCAGCAGCTTGGGATCGCAGGGTGGGAATTCACCCCTCCACTTT.

V and J are TRBV4-1 and TRBJ1-6; D possibly corresponds to TRBD1 (5 bases). Germline loops: CDR1 MGHRA, CDR2 YSYEKL. V was cut by 6 bases and J by 7 bases, with 13 bases left in between. The CDR3 extends over 14 amino acids. This CDR3 is CASRQDGLNSPLHF. For the CDR3, the DNA is TGCGCCAGCAGACAGGACGGTTTGAATTCACCCCTCCACTTT.

This rearrangement joins TRBV12-2 to TRBJ1-1; TRBD1 is the table's D call and was not checked against the DNA. TRBV12-2 is marked as a pseudogene. CDR3 size: 15 residues. CDR3 coding DNA: TGTGCAAGTCGCCCGAACGGGACAACCAACACTGAAGCTTTCTTT. As protein: CASRPNGTTNTEAFF.

The chain carries TRBV3-1 (or the pseudogene TRBV3-2) and TRBJ2-5, with D possibly being TRBD2 (6 bases). Germline CDR1 and CDR2: LGHDT and YNNKEL (reference sequence). Trimming stripped 4 bases from V and 3 bases from J, with 15 bases between. The CDR3 loop spans 15 amino acids. CDR3 in DNA: TGTGCCAGCAGCCCACACCAGGTAGCGGAAGAGACCCAGTACTTC. It yields the protein CASSPHQVAEETQYF.

The chain uses TRBV7-7 and TRBJ2-3; 8 bases agree with TRBD2. Germline V CDR1 and CDR2: SSHAT, FNYEAQ (reference sequence). Trimming took 6 bases from V and 6 from J; bases not matched to a gene: 11. This CDR3 is built from 15 residues. The DNA of the CDR3 is TGTGCCAGCAGAAACACTAGCGGACCCCCCGATACGCAGTATTTT. Protein sequence: CASRNTSGPPDTQYF.